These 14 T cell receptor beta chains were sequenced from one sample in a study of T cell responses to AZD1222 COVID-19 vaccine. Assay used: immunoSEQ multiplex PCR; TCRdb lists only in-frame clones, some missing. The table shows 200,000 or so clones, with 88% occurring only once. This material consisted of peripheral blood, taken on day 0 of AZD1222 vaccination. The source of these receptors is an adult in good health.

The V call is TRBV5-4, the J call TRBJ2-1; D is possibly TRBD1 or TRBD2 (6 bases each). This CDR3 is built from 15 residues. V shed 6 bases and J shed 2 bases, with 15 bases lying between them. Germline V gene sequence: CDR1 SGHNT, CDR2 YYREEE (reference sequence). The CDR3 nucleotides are TGTGCCAGCACTTTAAGGGGGGTTACCTACAATGAGCAGTTCTTC. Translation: CASTLRGVTYNEQFF.

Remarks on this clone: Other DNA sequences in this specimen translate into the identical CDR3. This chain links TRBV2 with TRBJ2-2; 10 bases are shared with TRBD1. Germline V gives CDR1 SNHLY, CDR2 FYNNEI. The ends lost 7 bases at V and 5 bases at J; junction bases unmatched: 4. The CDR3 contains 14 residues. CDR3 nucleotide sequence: TGTGCCAGCAACGGACAGGGGGGGACCGGGGAGCTGTTTTTT. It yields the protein CASNGQGGTGELFF.

CDR3 sequence reads: CASSSRPQGNTGELFF. Here the CDR3 DNA reads TGCGCCAGCAGCTCGCGGCCACAGGGGAACACCGGGGAGCTGTTTTTT. The rearrangement uses TRBV5-1 and TRBJ2-2; TRBD1 might be the D (6 bases). The V and J ends lost 3 bases and 1 base respectively, with 13 bases between them. CDR3 size: 16 residues. Germline assignment: CDR1 SGHRS and CDR2 YFSETQ.

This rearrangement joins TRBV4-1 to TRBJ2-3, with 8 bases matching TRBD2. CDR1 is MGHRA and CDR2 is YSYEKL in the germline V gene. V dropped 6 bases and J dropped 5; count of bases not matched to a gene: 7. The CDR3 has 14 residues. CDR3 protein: CASSDSGGIDTQYF. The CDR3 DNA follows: TGCGCCAGCAGTGATTCGGGGGGGATAGATACGCAGTATTTT.

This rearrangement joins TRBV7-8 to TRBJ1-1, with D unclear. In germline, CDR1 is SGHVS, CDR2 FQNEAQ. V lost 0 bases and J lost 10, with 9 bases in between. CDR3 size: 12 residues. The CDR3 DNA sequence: TGTGCCAGCAGCTTAGCAAACATCGTAGCTTTCTTT. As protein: CASSLANIVAFF.

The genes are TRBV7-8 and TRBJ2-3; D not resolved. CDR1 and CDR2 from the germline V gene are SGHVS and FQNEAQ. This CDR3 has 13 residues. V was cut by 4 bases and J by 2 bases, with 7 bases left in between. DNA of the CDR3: TGTGCCAGCAGCTCCTACTTCACAGATACGCAGTATTTT. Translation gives CASSSYFTDTQYF.

CDR3: CASSHGTGVSYEQYF. For the CDR3, the DNA is TGTGCCAGCAGCCATGGGACAGGTGTCTCCTACGAGCAGTACTTC. V gene TRBV3-1 (or the pseudogene TRBV3-2) combines with J gene TRBJ2-7; 8 bases align to TRBD1. The CDR3 covers 15 residues. In germline, CDR1 is LGHDT, CDR2 YNNKEL (reference sequence). J gave up 0 bases and V 3 bases, and 4 bases lay outside the gene matches.

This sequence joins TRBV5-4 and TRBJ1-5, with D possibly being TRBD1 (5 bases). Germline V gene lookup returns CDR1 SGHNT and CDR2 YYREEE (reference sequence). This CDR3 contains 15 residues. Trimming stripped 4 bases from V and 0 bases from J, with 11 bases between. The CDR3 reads CASSPWGSSNQPQHF. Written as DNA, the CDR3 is TGTGCCAGCAGCCCCTGGGGCAGTAGCAATCAGCCCCAGCATTTT.

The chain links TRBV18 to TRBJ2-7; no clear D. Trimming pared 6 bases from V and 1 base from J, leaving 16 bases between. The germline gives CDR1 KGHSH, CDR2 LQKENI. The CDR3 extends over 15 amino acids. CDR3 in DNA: TGTGCCAGCTCTCCCTTTGAAGTAGCTTCCTACGAGCAGTACTTC. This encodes CASSPFEVASYEQYF.

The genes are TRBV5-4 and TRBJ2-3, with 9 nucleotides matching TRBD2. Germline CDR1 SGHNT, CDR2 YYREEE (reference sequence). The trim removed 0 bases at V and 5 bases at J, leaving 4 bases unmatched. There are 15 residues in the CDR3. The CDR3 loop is CASSLGGGAEDTQYF. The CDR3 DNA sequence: TGTGCCAGCAGCTTGGGCGGGGGGGCGGAAGATACGCAGTATTTT.

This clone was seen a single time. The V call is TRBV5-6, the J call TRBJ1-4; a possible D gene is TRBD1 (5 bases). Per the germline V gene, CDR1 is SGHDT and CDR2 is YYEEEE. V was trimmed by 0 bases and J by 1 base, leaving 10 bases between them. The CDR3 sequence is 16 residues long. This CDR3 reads CASSLVGQGTNEKLFF. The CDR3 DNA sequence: TGTGCCAGCAGCTTGGTGGGGCAGGGAACTAATGAAAAACTGTTTTTT.

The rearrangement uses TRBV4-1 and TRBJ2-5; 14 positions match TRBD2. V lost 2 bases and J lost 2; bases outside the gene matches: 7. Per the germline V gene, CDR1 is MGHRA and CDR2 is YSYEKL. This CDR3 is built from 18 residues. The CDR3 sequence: CASSQIRLAGGDQETQYF. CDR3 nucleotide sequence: TGCGCCAGCAGCCAAATCCGACTAGCGGGGGGGGATCAAGAGACCCAGTACTTC.

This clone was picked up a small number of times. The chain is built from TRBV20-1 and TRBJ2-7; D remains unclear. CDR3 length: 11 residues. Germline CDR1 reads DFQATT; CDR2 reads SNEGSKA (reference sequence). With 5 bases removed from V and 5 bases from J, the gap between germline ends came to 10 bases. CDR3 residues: CSAFRPHEQYF. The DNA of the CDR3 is TGCAGTGCTTTCCGTCCCCACGAGCAGTACTTC.

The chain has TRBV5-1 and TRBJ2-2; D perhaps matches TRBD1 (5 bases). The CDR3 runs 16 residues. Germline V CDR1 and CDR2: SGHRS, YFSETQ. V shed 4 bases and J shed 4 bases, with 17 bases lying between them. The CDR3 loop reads CASSRLGRTPTGELFF. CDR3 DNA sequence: TGCGCCAGCAGCAGACTCGGACGGACACCCACCGGGGAGCTGTTTTTT.